The rows below give T cell receptor beta chains drawn from one sample of a study of identical twins. MiXCR, run by TCRdb on the 5' RACE reads, gives a single entry per CDR3 protein. The top ten clones hold about 0.3% of a sample with 1.5 million to 2 million distinct CDR3 sequences, under 35% of them seen once. The sample consisted of cord blood. The receptors were gathered from a newborn girl in good health. CDR3s include the opening cysteine and the closing phenylalanine or tryptophan. D genes are given only for firm matches. Clone size is stated in some rows and not others, as once, few, many or a class when expanded.

D	size	J	V	DNA	CDR3
-	few	TRBJ1-2	TRBV25-1	TGTGCCAGCAGTGAATCGGAGGCGGATGGCTACACCTTC	CASSESEADGYTF
-	-	TRBJ1-5	TRBV4-2	TGTGCCAGCAGCCAAGAGGTATTCGGGGTTCAGCCCCAGCATTTT	CASSQEVFGVQPQHF
-	few	TRBJ1-5	TRBV4-1	TGCGCCAGCAGCCAAGATTCGCCGGGGCAGCCCCAGCATTTT	CASSQDSPGQPQHF
-	few	TRBJ2-5	TRBV2	TGTGCCAGCAGTGAACTGGGGGGCCCCGAGACCCAGTACTTC	CASSELGGPETQYF
-	-	TRBJ2-3	TRBV27	TGTGCCAGCAGTTTATTGGGGGGGCTGACAGATACGCAGTATTTT	CASSLLGGLTDTQYF
-	few	TRBJ2-1	TRBV5-1	TGCGCCAGCAGCGCGATGCGGACCTCCTACAATGAGCAGTTCTTC	CASSAMRTSYNEQFF
-	-	TRBJ1-1	TRBV20-1	TGCAGTGCCCAACCCCACCCTAACACTGAAGCTTTCTTT	CSAQPHPNTEAFF
-	-	TRBJ1-1	TRBV12-3/TRBV12-4	TGTGCCAGCAGTTTGGAGGGTTCGGCTTTCTTT	CASSLEGSAFF
-	-	TRBJ1-3	TRBV10-3	TGTGCCATCAGTGGTCGGGGAAACTCTGGAAACACCATATATTTT	CAISGRGNSGNTIYF
-	-	TRBJ1-4	TRBV7-9	TGTGCCAGCAGCGCCGACATCAAGGGTGGAAAACTGTTTTTT	CASSADIKGGKLFF
TRBD2	-	TRBJ2-7	TRBV7-2	TGTGCCAGCAGCTTAAATCCCACTAGCGGGGGGGCCTCATACGAGCAGTACTTC	CASSLNPTSGGASYEQYF
-	-	TRBJ2-2	TRBV10-3	TGTGCCATCAGTGAGGACCCCTCCAACACCGGGGAGCTGTTTTTT	CAISEDPSNTGELFF
-	few	TRBJ2-5	TRBV4-1	TGCGCCAGCAGCCACCCCTACACCGATGAGCAGTACTTC	CASSHPYTDEQYF
TRBD1	-	TRBJ1-2	TRBV20-1	TGCAGTGCTCGACAGGGGACCCCATATGGCTACACCTTC	CSARQGTPYGYTF
TRBD2	-	TRBJ2-7	TRBV9	TGTGCCAGCAGCGCCGGGACTAGCCGCTACGAGCAGTACTTC	CASSAGTSRYEQYF
-	few	TRBJ1-1	TRBV5-5	TGTGCCAGCAGCTTGTCCTCTCTGAACACTGAAGCTTTCTTT	CASSLSSLNTEAFF
TRBD2	many	TRBJ2-1	TRBV10-3	TGTGCCATCAGTGGGACTAGCGACAATGAGCAGTTCTTC	CAISGTSDNEQFF
-	-	TRBJ2-1	TRBV9	TGTGCCAGCAGCGTAGAGACTAGATTCAATGAGCAGTTCTTC	CASSVETRFNEQFF
-	-	TRBJ2-3	TRBV15	TGTGCCACCAGCAGAGCCCCCACCCCAGATACGCAGTATTTT	CATSRAPTPDTQYF
TRBD1	-	TRBJ2-3	TRBV24-1	TGTGCCACCAGTGATGGGGGGCAGGGGGCACGTACGCAGTATTTT	CATSDGGQGARTQYF
TRBD1	many	TRBJ2-7	TRBV29-1	TGCAGCGTTGAATCCAGGACAGGGGGCTACGAGCAGTACTTC	CSVESRTGGYEQYF
TRBD2	once	TRBJ2-2	TRBV27	TGTGCCAGCAGTTACGGGACTAGCAGGACCGGGGAGCTGTTTTTT	CASSYGTSRTGELFF
-	-	TRBJ1-2	TRBV7-2	TGTGCCAGCAGCTCCCCCAGGTCCTCCTATGGCTACACCTTC	CASSSPRSSYGYTF
-	-	TRBJ2-7	TRBV10-3	TGTGCCATCAGTGAGAGGATCCTGGGGGGCTACGAGCAGTACTTC	CAISERILGGYEQYF
TRBD2	few	TRBJ2-1	TRBV20-1	TGCAGTGCTAGAGACCGGACTAGCGGGGGGTACAATGAGCAGTTCTTC	CSARDRTSGGYNEQFF
TRBD2	few	TRBJ2-7	TRBV10-3	TGTGCCAGCCGACTAGCTGACCTCTACGAGCAGTACTTC	CASRLADLYEQYF
-	few	TRBJ2-3	TRBV2	TGTGCCAGCAGTGAACCTCACCGGTTTGGCACAGATACGCAGTATTTT	CASSEPHRFGTDTQYF
-	-	TRBJ2-5	TRBV20-1	TGCAGTGCTAGAGATATCCGGGGGTGGAATGAGCAGTACTTC	CSARDIRGWNEQYF
TRBD2	few	TRBJ2-2	TRBV3-1	TGTGCCAGCAGCATTAGCGGGTCCTTCACCGGGGAGCTGTTTTTT	CASSISGSFTGELFF
-	few	TRBJ2-5	TRBV20-1	TGCAGTGGGACGTTAGAGACCCAGTACTTC	CSGTLETQYF
TRBD2	-	TRBJ2-3	TRBV9	TGTGCCAGCAGCGTAGGGGGGACTAGCGGGGGAATAGATACGCAGTATTTT	CASSVGGTSGGIDTQYF
-	-	TRBJ2-4	TRBV2	TGTGCCAGCAGTGAGTTAACCCGGTACTTC	CASSELTRYF
-	many	TRBJ2-7	TRBV7-9	TGTGCCAGCAGCTTATATAGGGCCACTCCAGGGTCCCACGAGCAGTACTTC	CASSLYRATPGSHEQYF
-	-	TRBJ1-1	TRBV28	TGTGCCAGCAGATTTCCAGGGGTATCGAACACTGAAGCTTCCTTT	CASRFPGVSNTEASF
-	few	TRBJ1-4	TRBV14	TGTGCCAGCAGCCAACAGGGGAAGAAACTGTTTTTT	CASSQQGKKLFF
-	-	TRBJ1-2	TRBV5-5	TGTGCCAGCAGCTTGGACCAGGGGAGCTATGGCTACACCTTC	CASSLDQGSYGYTF
-	few	TRBJ2-7	TRBV25-1	TGTGCCAGCAGTGAAGGGGGGCGGGAAGGCTCCTACGAGCAGTACTTC	CASSEGGREGSYEQYF
TRBD1	-	TRBJ2-3	TRBV6-1	TGTGCCAGCAGTGACAGGGGGCTTGAGCAGTATTTT	CASSDRGLEQYF
-	-	TRBJ2-7	TRBV7-8	TGTGCCAGCAGCTCGGACAGAGAGAGGGACGAGCAGTACTTC	CASSSDRERDEQYF
-	-	TRBJ1-6	TRBV14	TGTGCCAGCAGCCAAGTGGGGGGACCCCTCCACTTT	CASSQVGGPLHF
-	many	TRBJ2-3	TRBV29-1	TGCAGCGTTGAAGGAACAGGGAAGACCTCCACAGATACGCAGTATTTT	CSVEGTGKTSTDTQYF